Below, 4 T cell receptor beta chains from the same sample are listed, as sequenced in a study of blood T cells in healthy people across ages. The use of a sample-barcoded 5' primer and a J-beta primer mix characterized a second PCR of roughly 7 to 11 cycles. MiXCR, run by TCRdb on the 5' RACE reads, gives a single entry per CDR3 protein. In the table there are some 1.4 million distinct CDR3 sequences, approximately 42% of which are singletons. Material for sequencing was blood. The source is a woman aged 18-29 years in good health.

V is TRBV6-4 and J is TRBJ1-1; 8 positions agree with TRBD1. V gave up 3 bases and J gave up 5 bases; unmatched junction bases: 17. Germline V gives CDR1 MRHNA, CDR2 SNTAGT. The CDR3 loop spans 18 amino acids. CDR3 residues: CASSELNFRGRGVTEAFF. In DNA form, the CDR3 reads TGTGCCAGCAGTGAATTAAATTTCAGGGGGCGAGGGGTGACTGAAGCTTTCTTT.

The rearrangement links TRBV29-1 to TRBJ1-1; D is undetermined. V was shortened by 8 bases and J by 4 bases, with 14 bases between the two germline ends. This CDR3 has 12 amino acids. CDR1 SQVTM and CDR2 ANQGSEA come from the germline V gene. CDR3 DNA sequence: TGCAGCCCAGCAGGTGATAGCACTGAAGCTTTCTTT. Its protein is CSPAGDSTEAFF.

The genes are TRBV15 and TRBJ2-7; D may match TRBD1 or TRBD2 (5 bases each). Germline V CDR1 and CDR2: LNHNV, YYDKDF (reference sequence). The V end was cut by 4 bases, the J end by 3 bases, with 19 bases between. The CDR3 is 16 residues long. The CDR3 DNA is TGTGCCACCAGCACCCCCCCGGGTTCGGGGCTCTACGAGCAGTACTTC. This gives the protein CATSTPPGSGLYEQYF. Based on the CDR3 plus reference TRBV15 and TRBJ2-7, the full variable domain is DAMVIQNPRYQVTQFGKPVTLSCSQTLNHNVMYWYQQKSSQAPKLLFHYYDKDFNNEADTPDNFQSRRPNTSFCFLDIRSPGLGDTAMYLCATSTPPGSGLYEQYFGPGTRLTVT.

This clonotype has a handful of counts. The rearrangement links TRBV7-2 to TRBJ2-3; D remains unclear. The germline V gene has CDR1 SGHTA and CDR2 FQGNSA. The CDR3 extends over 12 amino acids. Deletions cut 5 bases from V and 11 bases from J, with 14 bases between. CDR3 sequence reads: CASSPVWSGQYF. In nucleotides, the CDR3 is TGTGCCAGCAGCCCCGTTTGGTCGGGGCAGTATTTT.